The 11 T cell receptor beta chains below all came from one sample that was sequenced in a study of blood T cell repertoires in COVID-19. Measured with immunoSEQ multiplex PCR; TCRdb has only the in-frame clones, and not every one. This sample carries about 480,000 clones, approximately 91% of them seen once, and the ten largest clones take 7.8%. The material sequenced was peripheral blood. The receptors here all came from a woman between 45 and 65 years old with COVID-19, enrolled during active disease.

The sample holds one count of this clone. The chain joins TRBV30 to TRBJ1-4; 7 nucleotides line up with TRBD1. Germline CDR1 reads GTSNPN; CDR2 reads SVGIG (reference sequence). Trimming at V came to 3 bases and at J to 9 bases, leaving 4 bases not matched to a gene. The CDR3 has 12 residues. The CDR3 DNA reads TGTGCCTGGAGAGGGGGCAACAAAAAACTGTTTTTT. Encoded protein: CAWRGGNKKLFF.

V and J are TRBV7-9 and TRBJ1-3; D possibly corresponds to TRBD1 (5 bases). The CDR3 consists of 16 residues. Germline V CDR1 and CDR2: SEHNR, FQNEAQ (reference sequence). The germline V and J ends were trimmed by 9 bases and 8 bases, with 26 bases remaining between them. The CDR3 sequence is CASNTPPSGGADTIYF. CDR3 bases: TGTGCCAGTAATACACCCCCATCGGGAGGGGCGGACACCATATATTTT. Full variable domain (rest looked up from reference TRBV7-9 and TRBJ1-3): DTGVSQNPRHKITKRGQNVTFRCDPISEHNRLYWYRQTLGQGPEFLTYFQNEAQLEKSRLLSDRFSAERPKGSFSTLEIQRTEQGDSAMYLCASNTPPSGGADTIYFGEGSWLTVV.

The chain recombines TRBV5-1 with TRBJ1-1, with D possibly being TRBD1 (6 bases). The germline V gene encodes CDR1 SGHRS and CDR2 YFSETQ. The CDR3 runs to 13 residues. Trimming took 2 bases from V and 11 from J, leaving 16 bases between them. This chain's CDR3 is CASSFGGGAEAFF. In nucleotides, the CDR3 is TGCGCCAGCAGCTTCGGGGGGGGCGCGGAGGCTTTCTTT.

The rearrangement uses TRBV2 and TRBJ2-1, with 8 bases lining up with TRBD2. Germline V gene sequence: CDR1 SNHLY, CDR2 FYNNEI. CDR3 length: 19 amino acids. J gave up 2 bases and V 7 bases, and 19 bases lay outside the gene matches. The CDR3 sequence: CASTDGGAGISVPYNEQFF. CDR3 nucleotide sequence: TGTGCCAGCACCGACGGGGGGGCGGGAATATCTGTCCCCTACAATGAGCAGTTCTTC.

CDR3 sequence reads: CASALVGGGTEAFF. The DNA of the CDR3 is TGTGCCAGCGCCCTGGTCGGCGGGGGCACTGAAGCTTTCTTT. The chain combines TRBV6-5 with TRBJ1-1; possible D gene TRBD1, 5 bases. Germline values: CDR1 MNHEY, CDR2 SVGAGI. Trimming cost V 8 bases and J 4 bases, with 17 bases left between them. The CDR3 covers 14 residues.

The genes are TRBV4-1 and TRBJ2-2; TRBD2 might be the D (6 bases). This CDR3 is 17 amino acids long. Germline V gene data show CDR1 as MGHRA and CDR2 as YSYEKL. Between the trimmed V and J ends, which lost 3 bases and 2 bases, there was a span of 16 bases. Here the CDR3 DNA reads TGCGCCAGCAGCCAGACGGTTTTGGGGGGTAACACCGGGGAGCTGTTTTTT. It translates to CASSQTVLGGNTGELFF.

The rearrangement links TRBV11-2 to TRBJ2-7; the D is unclear. Germline-derived CDR1 and CDR2 are SGHAT and FQNNGV. V was cut by 4 bases and J by 7 bases, with 14 bases left in between. This CDR3 contains 13 residues. DNA for the CDR3: TGTGCCAGCAGCTCCATTCATACGAGGGAGCAGTACTTC. Translating it yields CASSSIHTREQYF.

The chain is built from TRBV6-5 and TRBJ1-2; D is perhaps TRBD1 (6 bases). The germline CDR1 and CDR2 sequences are MNHEY and SVGAGI. The CDR3 is 15 amino acids. Trimming took 0 bases from V and 3 from J, leaving 11 bases between them. The CDR3 coding sequence is TGTGCCAGCAGTTACTCCTGGACAGCTGACTATGGCTACACCTTC. It is translated as CASSYSWTADYGYTF.

The rearrangement joins TRBV6-5 to TRBJ1-5, with D possibly matching TRBD1 (5 bases). This CDR3 has 14 residues. Between the trimmed V and J ends, which lost 7 bases and 11 bases, there was a span of 21 bases. CDR1 and CDR2 from the germline V gene are MNHEY and SVGAGI. The CDR3 nucleotides read TGTGCCAGCAACCTTGTCGGGGGAGTTGCAACCCAGCATTTT. This gives the protein CASNLVGGVATQHF.

This clone came up once. This sequence joins TRBV6-5 and TRBJ1-2; weak D call: TRBD1 (5 bases). Per the germline V gene, CDR1 is MNHEY and CDR2 is SVGAGI. This CDR3 region has 12 residues. Between the trimmed V and J ends, which lost 7 bases and 8 bases, there was a span of 14 bases. The DNA of the CDR3 is TGTGCCAGCATGCGGGGGAGAGAGGGCTACACCTTC. Translated: CASMRGREGYTF.

This sequence joins TRBV5-1 and TRBJ2-7; a possible D gene is TRBD2 (6 bases). Germline V gene sequence: CDR1 SGHRS, CDR2 YFSETQ. The length of the CDR3 is 14 residues. V lost 0 bases to trimming and J lost 4 bases, with 11 bases between them. The CDR3 protein is CASSLVVEGYEQYF. Written as DNA, the CDR3 is TGCGCCAGCAGCTTGGTCGTGGAGGGGTACGAGCAGTACTTC.